These 18 T cell receptor beta chains came from one sample sequenced in a study of Graves' ophthalmopathy and Graves' hyperthyroidism. From RNA, the CDR3 regions of TCR beta chains were amplified and sequenced. Second-round multiplex PCR came after first-round RT-PCR with HTBI primers. TCRdb re-called the multiplex PCR reads with MiXCR, one entry per CDR3 protein. Among about 390,000 distinct CDR3 sequences listed, about 18% were seen once. The sequencing sample was made of peripheral blood. The receptors were gathered from an adult woman with stable Graves' hyperthyroidism.

There are many counts of this clonotype. The chain couples TRBV24-1 to TRBJ2-2; 9 nucleotides agree with TRBD1. The CDR3 is 20 residues long. With 9 bases clipped from V and 3 bases from J, the junction kept 22 bases outside the gene matches. In germline, CDR1 is KGHDR, CDR2 SFDVKD. Here the CDR3 DNA reads TGTGCCACCTCAGCTACTCACCATTCCCCGGGACAGGGAGACACCGGGGAGCTGTTTTTT. It translates to CATSATHHSPGQGDTGELFF.

The table lists this clonotype with many counts. CDR3 loop: CASSLQEGGTYEQYF. In nucleotides, the CDR3 is TGTGCCAGCAGCTTACAGGAGGGAGGGACCTACGAGCAGTACTTC. V usage is TRBV11-2 and J usage is TRBJ2-7; TRBD2 aligns across 7 bases. CDR1 and CDR2 (germline): SGHAT, FQNNGV. The CDR3 is made up of 15 amino acids. V was clipped by 2 bases and J by 2 bases; unmatched bases: 6.

The rearrangement uses TRBV20-1 and TRBJ1-1; possible D gene TRBD1, 6 bases. Trimming shortened V by 3 bases and J by 4 bases, and 12 bases separated the two germline ends. The germline V gene encodes CDR1 DFQATT and CDR2 SNEGSKA (reference sequence). The CDR3 spans 13 residues. The CDR3 region has the DNA TGCAGTGCTAGTTGGGTAGGGGGCACTGAAGCTTTCTTT. Translation: CSASWVGGTEAFF.

The genes are TRBV6-2 or TRBV6-3 and TRBJ2-7; D remains unclear. The CDR3 is 11 amino acids. CDR1 and CDR2 (germline): MNHEY, SVGEGT. Trimming left V 5 bases short and J 4 bases short, with 6 bases between. The CDR3 reads CASSPFYEQYF. The CDR3 bases are TGTGCCAGCAGTCCATTTTACGAGCAGTACTTC.

This clonotype was found a few times. The V and J genes are TRBV5-1 and TRBJ2-7, with a weak D call TRBD1 (6 bases). Per germline, CDR1 SGHRS and CDR2 YFSETQ. V was shortened by 2 bases and J by 3 bases, with 12 bases between the two germline ends. CDR3 length: 14 amino acids. The CDR3 coding sequence is TGCGCCAGCAGCTTTTTGGCAGGGGACTACGAGCAGTACTTC. Its protein product is CASSFLAGDYEQYF.

Of note for this clonotype: This clone may be a read error of a much larger clone one base away. The gene calls are TRBV27 and TRBJ1-5; D unclear. The germline V gene encodes CDR1 MNHEY and CDR2 SMNVEV (reference sequence). The ends were cut back, 2 bases at V and 4 bases at J, with 18 bases in the middle. CDR3 length: 17 amino acids. The CDR3 protein is CASSLVFYNPPNQPQHF. The CDR3 nucleotides are TGTGCCAGCAGTTTAGTATTCTATAATCCCCCTAATCAGCCCCAGCATTTT.

This clonotype showed up many times. The chain links TRBV7-8 to TRBJ2-7; the match to TRBD2 covers 14 bases. The CDR3 is made up of 14 amino acids. The trim removed 5 bases at V and 12 bases at J, leaving 9 bases unmatched. Germline loops: CDR1 SGHVS, CDR2 FQNEAQ. The CDR3 loop is CASSPAGLAGVLYF. DNA for the CDR3: TGTGCCAGCAGCCCGGCGGGACTAGCGGGAGTACTGTACTTC.

V gene TRBV4-2 combines with J gene TRBJ1-5; D is unresolved. V lost 1 base to trimming and J lost 0 bases, with 7 bases between them. CDR1 is LGHNA, CDR2 YNFKEQ, per germline. This CDR3 spans 15 amino acids. For the CDR3, the DNA is TGTGCCAGCAGCCAAGTTCCGGGTAGCAATCAGCCCCAGCATTTT. Its translation is CASSQVPGSNQPQHF.

This clonotype was counted only a few times. V gene TRBV5-1 combines with J gene TRBJ1-5; a weak D match, TRBD1 (6 bases). The CDR3 sequence is 15 residues long. The V and J ends lost 1 base and 3 bases respectively, with 11 bases between them. Germline-derived CDR1 and CDR2 are SGHRS and YFSETQ. The CDR3 reads CASSLTGTNNQPQHF. The CDR3, as DNA: TGCGCCAGCAGCTTGACCGGGACAAACAATCAGCCCCAGCATTTT.

The V and J genes are TRBV12-3 or TRBV12-4 and TRBJ2-5, with 7 bases lining up with TRBD1. Gene TRBJ2-4 matches the end of the DNA better, so the J call may be wrong. The CDR3 totals 14 residues. CDR3 coding DNA: TGTGCCAGCAGCCTCGACAGGGAGCAGGACATTCAGTACTTC. Translation: CASSLDREQDIQYF.

In its sample, this clonotype was seen a few times. The chain links TRBV7-2 to TRBJ1-1; the D gene is possibly TRBD1 (5 bases). V lost 2 bases and J 4 bases, leaving 11 bases between the germline ends. This CDR3 has 14 residues. Germline lookup yields CDR1 SGHTA and CDR2 FQGNSA. The CDR3 nucleotides read TGTGCCAGCAGCTTAATGGAGGGGCCCACTGAAGCTTTCTTT. Protein product: CASSLMEGPTEAFF.

This clonotype was picked up many times. The rearrangement uses TRBV6-1 and TRBJ2-7, with D perhaps matching TRBD1 or TRBD2 (5 bases each). V was clipped by 2 bases and J by 1 base, with 15 bases between them. Germline CDR1 MNHNS, CDR2 SASEGT. The CDR3 runs 16 residues. DNA for the CDR3: TGTGCCAGCAGTGAACGGCAGGGACGAAAGTCCTACGAGCAGTACTTC. Translated, it gives CASSERQGRKSYEQYF.

Notes on this clonotype: Mismatch with germline at one junction end may stem from a read error. The genes are TRBV29-1 and TRBJ1-1; 9 bases are a match to TRBD1. Germline V gene sequence: CDR1 SQVTM, CDR2 ANQGSEA. This CDR3 is built from 13 residues. CDR3 amino acids: CSVGQGLKTEAFF. The CDR3 bases are TGCAGCGTCGGACAGGGGTTGAAAACTGAAGCTTTCTTT. Together with reference TRBV29-1 and TRBJ1-1, the CDR3 gives the full variable domain: SAVISQKPSRDICQRGTSLTIQCQVDSQVTMMFWYRQQPGQSLTLIATANQGSEATYESGFVIDKFPISRPNLTFSTLTVSNMSPEDSSIYLCSVGQGLKTEAFFGQGTRLTVV.

At least ten counts were recorded for this clonotype. This chain uses TRBV12-3 or TRBV12-4 with TRBJ2-5; TRBD2 agrees at 7 bases. J was trimmed by 4 bases and V by 5 bases; bases with no gene match: 7. This CDR3 spans 14 amino acids. The CDR3 DNA reads as TGTGCCAGCAGTGGCACCTGGGAGGGAGAGACCCAGTACTTC. This encodes CASSGTWEGETQYF.

This clonotype came up many times. This chain links TRBV20-1 with TRBJ1-1, with D unresolved. CDR1 and CDR2 (germline): DFQATT, SNEGSKA (reference sequence). The CDR3 contains 11 residues. V lost 3 bases, J lost 8 bases, and 10 bases lay in between. This CDR3 reads CSASPLMEAFF. The DNA of the CDR3 is TGCAGTGCTAGTCCTTTAATGGAAGCTTTCTTT.

This clonotype was seen a handful of times. A junction boundary mismatches the germline segment, possibly from a read error. The genes are TRBV11-2 and TRBJ2-2, with D perhaps given as TRBD1 or TRBD2 (6 bases each). Germline V lookup: CDR1 SGHAT, CDR2 FQNNGV. The CDR3 has 15 residues. In DNA, the CDR3 is TGTGCCAGCAGCTTAGTTAGGGGGGACACCGGGGAGCTGGTTTTT. Protein: CASSLVRGDTGELVF.

This clonotype was counted at least ten times. This chain connects TRBV12-3 or TRBV12-4 to TRBJ1-2; D gene ambiguous. This CDR3 is 15 amino acids long. Trimming left V 7 bases short and J 1 base short, with 16 bases between. The CDR3 sequence is CASTPLGGFNYGYTF. DNA for the CDR3: TGTGCCAGCACCCCTCTGGGTGGGTTTAACTATGGCTACACCTTC.

Ten or more counts support this clonotype. The gene calls are TRBV29-1 and TRBJ2-5, with 7 nucleotides matching TRBD1. Germline CDR1 and CDR2: SQVTM and ANQGSEA. The CDR3 is 16 amino acids. J was trimmed by 5 bases and V by 4 bases; bases with no gene match: 16. This CDR3 reads CSVAGTAYNLGETQYF. The CDR3 DNA reads TGCAGCGTTGCCGGGACAGCCTACAATCTTGGGGAGACCCAGTACTTC.